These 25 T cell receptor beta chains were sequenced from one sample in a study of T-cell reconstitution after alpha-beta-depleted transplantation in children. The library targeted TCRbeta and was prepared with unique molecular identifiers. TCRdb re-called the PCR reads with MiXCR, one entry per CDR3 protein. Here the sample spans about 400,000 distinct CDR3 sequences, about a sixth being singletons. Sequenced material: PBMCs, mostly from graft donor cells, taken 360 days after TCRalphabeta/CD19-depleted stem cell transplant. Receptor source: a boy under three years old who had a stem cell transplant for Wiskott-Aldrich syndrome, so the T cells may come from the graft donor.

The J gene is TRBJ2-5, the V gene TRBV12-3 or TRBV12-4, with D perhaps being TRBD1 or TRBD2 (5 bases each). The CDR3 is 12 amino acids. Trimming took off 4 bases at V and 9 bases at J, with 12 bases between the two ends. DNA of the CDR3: TGTGCCAGCAGTTCCGGGGACGGGTCCCAGTACTTC. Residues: CASSSGDGSQYF.

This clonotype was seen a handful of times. Here the CDR3 DNA reads TGTGCCAGCAGTTTAATACAGGGTATGTCCTACGAGCAGTACTTC. This sequence encodes CASSLIQGMSYEQYF. This chain joins TRBV5-5 and TRBJ2-7; perhaps TRBD1 as D (6 bases). The ends were cut back, 5 bases at V and 1 base at J, with 16 bases in the middle. This CDR3 spans 15 amino acids. Germline CDR1 SGHKS, CDR2 YYEKEE (reference sequence).

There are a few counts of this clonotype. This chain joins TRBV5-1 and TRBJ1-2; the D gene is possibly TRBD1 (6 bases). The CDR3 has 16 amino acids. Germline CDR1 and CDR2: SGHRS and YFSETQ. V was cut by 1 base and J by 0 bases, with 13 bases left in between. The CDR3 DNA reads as TGCGCCAGCAGCTTGACGACAGGCCCAGCTAACTATGGCTACACCTTC. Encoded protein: CASSLTTGPANYGYTF.

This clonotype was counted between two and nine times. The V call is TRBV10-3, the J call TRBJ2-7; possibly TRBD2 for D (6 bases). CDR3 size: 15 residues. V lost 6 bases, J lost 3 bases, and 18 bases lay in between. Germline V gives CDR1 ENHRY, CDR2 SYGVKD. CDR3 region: CAIRRDLGGIYEQYF. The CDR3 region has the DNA TGTGCCATCAGGAGGGACTTAGGAGGCATCTACGAGCAGTACTTC.

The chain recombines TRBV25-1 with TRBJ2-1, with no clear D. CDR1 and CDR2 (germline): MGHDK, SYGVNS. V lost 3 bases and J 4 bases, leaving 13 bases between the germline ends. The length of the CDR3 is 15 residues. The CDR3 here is CASSDMRRPYNEQFF. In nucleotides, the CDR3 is TGTGCCAGCAGTGATATGAGGCGCCCTTACAATGAGCAGTTCTTC. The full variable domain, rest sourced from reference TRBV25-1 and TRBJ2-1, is EADIYQTPRYLVIGTGKKITLECSQTMGHDKMYWYQQDPGMELHLIHYSYGVNSTEKGDLSSESTVSRIRTEHFPLTLESARPSHTSQYLCASSDMRRPYNEQFFGPGTRLTVL.

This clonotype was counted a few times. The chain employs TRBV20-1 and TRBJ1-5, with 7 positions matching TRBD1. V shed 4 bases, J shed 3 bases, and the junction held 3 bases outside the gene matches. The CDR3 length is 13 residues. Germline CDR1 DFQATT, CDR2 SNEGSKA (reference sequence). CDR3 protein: CSAKTGANQPQHF. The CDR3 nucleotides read TGCAGTGCTAAAACAGGGGCCAATCAGCCCCAGCATTTT.

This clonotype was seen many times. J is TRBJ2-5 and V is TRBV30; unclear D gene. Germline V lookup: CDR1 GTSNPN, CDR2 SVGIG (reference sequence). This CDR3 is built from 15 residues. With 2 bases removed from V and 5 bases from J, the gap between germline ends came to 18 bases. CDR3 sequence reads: CAWSIPKTFGETQYF. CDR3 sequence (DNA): TGTGCCTGGAGTATACCCAAGACGTTCGGGGAGACCCAGTACTTC.

CDR3 DNA sequence: TGTGCCAGCAGCTTAGGTGGAGGGACGGTCTCTGGCGAGCAGTACTTC. This codes for CASSLGGGTVSGEQYF. V and J are TRBV7-9 and TRBJ2-7; tentatively, D is TRBD2 (6 bases). The germline V gene encodes CDR1 SEHNR and CDR2 FQNEAQ (reference sequence). The V and J ends lost 1 base and 6 bases respectively, with 19 bases between them. The CDR3 is 16 amino acids.

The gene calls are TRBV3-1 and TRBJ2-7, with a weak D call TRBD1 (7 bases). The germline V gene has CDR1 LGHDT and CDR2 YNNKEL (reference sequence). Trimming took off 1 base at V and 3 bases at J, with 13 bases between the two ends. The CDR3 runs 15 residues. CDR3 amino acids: CASSQVEGAIYEQYF. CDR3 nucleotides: TGTGCCAGCAGCCAAGTGGAGGGGGCGATCTACGAGCAGTACTTC.

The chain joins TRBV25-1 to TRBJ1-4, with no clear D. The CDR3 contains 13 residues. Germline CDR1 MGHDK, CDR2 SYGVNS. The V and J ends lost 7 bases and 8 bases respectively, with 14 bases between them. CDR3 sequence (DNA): TGTGCCAGCACGGACCTCCGAGGGGAAAAACTGTTTTTT. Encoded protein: CASTDLRGEKLFF. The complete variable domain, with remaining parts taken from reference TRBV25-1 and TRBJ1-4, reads EADIYQTPRYLVIGTGKKITLECSQTMGHDKMYWYQQDPGMELHLIHYSYGVNSTEKGDLSSESTVSRIRTEHFPLTLESARPSHTSQYLCASTDLRGEKLFFGSGTQLSVL.

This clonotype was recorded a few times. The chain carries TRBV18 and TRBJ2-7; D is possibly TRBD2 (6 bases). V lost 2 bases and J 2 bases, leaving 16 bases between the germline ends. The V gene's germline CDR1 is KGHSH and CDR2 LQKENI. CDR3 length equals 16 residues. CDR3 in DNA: TGTGCCAGCTCACCATGGGTAAAGGGAGGCCCCTACGAGCAGTACTTC. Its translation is CASSPWVKGGPYEQYF.

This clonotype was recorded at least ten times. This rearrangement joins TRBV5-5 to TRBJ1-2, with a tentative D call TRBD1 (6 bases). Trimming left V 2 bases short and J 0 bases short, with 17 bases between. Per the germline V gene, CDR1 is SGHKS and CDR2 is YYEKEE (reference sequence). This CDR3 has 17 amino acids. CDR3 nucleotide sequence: TGTGCCAGCAGCTTCGCGAGGGGGACGGGATCTAACTATGGCTACACCTTC. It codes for CASSFARGTGSNYGYTF.

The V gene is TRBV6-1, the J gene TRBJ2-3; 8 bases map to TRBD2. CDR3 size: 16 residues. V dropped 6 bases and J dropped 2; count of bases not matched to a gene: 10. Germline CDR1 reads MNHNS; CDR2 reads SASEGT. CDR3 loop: CASSPRTSSYTDTQYF. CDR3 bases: TGTGCCAGCAGCCCCCGGACTAGCAGTTACACAGATACGCAGTATTTT.

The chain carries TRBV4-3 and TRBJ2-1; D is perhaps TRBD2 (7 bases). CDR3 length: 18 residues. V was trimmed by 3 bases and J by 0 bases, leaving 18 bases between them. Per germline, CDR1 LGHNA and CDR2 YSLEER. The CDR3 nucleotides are TGCGCCAGCAGCCATCATAGGGGGGGGTTATTCTCCTACAATGAGCAGTTCTTC. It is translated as CASSHHRGGLFSYNEQFF.

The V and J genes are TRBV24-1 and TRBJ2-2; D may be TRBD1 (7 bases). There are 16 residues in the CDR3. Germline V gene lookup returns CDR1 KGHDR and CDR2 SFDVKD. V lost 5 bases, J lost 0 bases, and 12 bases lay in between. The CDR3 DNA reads TGTGCCACCAGTGGCAGGGGGGAATCGAACACCGGGGAGCTGTTTTTT. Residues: CATSGRGESNTGELFF.

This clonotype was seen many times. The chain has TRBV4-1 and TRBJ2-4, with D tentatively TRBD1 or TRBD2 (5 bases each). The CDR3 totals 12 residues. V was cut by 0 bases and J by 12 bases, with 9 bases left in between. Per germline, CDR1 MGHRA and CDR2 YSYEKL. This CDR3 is CASSQEGTAQYF. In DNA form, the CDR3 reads TGCGCCAGCAGCCAAGAAGGGACGGCTCAGTACTTC.

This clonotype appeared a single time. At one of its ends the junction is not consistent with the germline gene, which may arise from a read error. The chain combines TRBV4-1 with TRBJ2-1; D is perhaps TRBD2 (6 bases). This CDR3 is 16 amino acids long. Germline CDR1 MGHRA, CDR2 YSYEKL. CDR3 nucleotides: TGCGCCAGCAGCCAAAGTGGGGGACTCAACTACAATAAGCAGTTCTTC. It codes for CASSQSGGLNYNKQFF.

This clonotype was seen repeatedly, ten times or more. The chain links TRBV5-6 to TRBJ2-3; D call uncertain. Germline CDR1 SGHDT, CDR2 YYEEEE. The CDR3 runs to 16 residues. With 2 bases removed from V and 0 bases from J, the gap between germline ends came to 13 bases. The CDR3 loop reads CASSFIWTASTDTQYF. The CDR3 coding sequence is TGTGCCAGCAGCTTTATCTGGACCGCTAGCACAGATACGCAGTATTTT.

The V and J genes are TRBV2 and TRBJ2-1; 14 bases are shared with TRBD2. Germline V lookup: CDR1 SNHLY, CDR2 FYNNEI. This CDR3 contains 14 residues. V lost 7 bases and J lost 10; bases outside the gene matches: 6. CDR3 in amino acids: CASTKTSGRGEQFF. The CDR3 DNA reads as TGTGCCAGCACGAAGACTAGCGGGAGGGGCGAGCAGTTCTTC.

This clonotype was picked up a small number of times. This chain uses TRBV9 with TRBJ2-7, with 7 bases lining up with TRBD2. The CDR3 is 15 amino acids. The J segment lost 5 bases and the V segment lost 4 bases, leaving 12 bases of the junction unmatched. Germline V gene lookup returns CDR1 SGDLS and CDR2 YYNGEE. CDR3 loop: CASSPGGRALHEQYF. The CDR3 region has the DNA TGTGCCAGCAGCCCTGGGGGGAGGGCCCTCCACGAGCAGTACTTC. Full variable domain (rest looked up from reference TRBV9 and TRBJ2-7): DSGVTQTPKHLITATGQRVTLRCSPRSGDLSVYWYQQSLDQGLQFLIQYYNGEERAKGNILERFSAQQFPDLHSELNLSSLELGDSALYFCASSPGGRALHEQYFGPGTRLTVT.

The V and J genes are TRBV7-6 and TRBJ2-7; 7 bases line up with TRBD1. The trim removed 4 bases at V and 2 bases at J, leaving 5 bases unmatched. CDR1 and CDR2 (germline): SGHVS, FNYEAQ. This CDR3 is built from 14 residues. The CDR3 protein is CASSSGQETYEQYF. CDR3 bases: TGTGCCAGCAGCTCTGGACAGGAGACCTACGAGCAGTACTTC.

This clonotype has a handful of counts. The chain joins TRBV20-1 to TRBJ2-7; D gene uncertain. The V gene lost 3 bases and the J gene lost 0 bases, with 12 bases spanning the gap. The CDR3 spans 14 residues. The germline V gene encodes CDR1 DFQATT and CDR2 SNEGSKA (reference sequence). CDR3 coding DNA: TGCAGTGCTAGGTCCCCGACTGCCTCCTACGAGCAGTACTTC. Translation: CSARSPTASYEQYF.

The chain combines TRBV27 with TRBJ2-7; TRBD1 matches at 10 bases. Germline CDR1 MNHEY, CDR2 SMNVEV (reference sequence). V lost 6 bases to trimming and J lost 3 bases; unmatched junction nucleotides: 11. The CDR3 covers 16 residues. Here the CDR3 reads CASRPDPGQGYYEQYF. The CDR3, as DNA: TGTGCCAGCAGACCCGATCCGGGACAGGGGTACTACGAGCAGTACTTC.

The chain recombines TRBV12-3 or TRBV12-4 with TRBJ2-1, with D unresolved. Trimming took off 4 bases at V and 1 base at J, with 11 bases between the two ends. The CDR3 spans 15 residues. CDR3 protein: CASSSYPLSYNEQFF. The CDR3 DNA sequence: TGTGCCAGCAGTTCTTATCCCCTGTCCTACAATGAGCAGTTCTTC.

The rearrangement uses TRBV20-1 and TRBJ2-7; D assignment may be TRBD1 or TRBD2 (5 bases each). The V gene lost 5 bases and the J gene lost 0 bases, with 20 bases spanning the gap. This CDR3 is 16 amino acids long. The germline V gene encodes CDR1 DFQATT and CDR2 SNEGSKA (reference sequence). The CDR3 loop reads CSAYRIGTRGSYEQYF. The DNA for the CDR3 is TGCAGTGCTTACCGAATCGGGACCCGGGGCTCCTACGAGCAGTACTTC.